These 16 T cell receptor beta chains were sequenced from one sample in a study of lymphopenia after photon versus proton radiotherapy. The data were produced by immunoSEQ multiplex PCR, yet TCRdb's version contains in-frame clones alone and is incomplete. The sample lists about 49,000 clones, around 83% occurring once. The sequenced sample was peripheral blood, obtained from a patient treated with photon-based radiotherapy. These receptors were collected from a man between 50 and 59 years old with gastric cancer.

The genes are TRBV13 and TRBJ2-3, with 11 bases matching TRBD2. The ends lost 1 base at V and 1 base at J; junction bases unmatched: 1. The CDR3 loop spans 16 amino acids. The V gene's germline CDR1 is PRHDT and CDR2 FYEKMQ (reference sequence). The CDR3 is CASSLVTSGGTDTQYF. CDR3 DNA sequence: TGTGCCAGCAGCTTAGTGACTAGCGGGGGCACAGATACGCAGTATTTT.

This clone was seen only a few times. The CDR3 reads CASSVRQGGQETQYF. The CDR3 bases are TGTGCCAGTAGTGTAAGACAGGGCGGCCAAGAGACCCAGTACTTC. The rearrangement uses TRBV19 and TRBJ2-5; 7 positions agree with TRBD1. The junction had 7 bases not matched to a gene; V was cut back by 5 bases and J by 1 base. Germline CDR1 and CDR2: LNHDA and SQIVND (reference sequence). The CDR3 is 15 residues long.

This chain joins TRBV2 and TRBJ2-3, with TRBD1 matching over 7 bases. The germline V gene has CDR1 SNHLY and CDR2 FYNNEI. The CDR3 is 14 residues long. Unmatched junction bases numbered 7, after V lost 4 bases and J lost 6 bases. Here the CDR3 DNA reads TGTGCCAGCAGTGGACAGGGCACGGAGGATACGCAGTATTTT. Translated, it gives CASSGQGTEDTQYF.

The CDR3 bases are TGTGCCAGCAGCTTAGTGCGGGGCGTCAACACTGAAGCTTTCTTT. Amino acids: CASSLVRGVNTEAFF. This chain uses TRBV5-4 with TRBJ1-1; D is possibly TRBD1 (5 bases). Trimming cost V 2 bases and J 2 bases, with 13 bases left between them. CDR3 length equals 15 residues. Germline V gene data show CDR1 as SGHNT and CDR2 as YYREEE (reference sequence).

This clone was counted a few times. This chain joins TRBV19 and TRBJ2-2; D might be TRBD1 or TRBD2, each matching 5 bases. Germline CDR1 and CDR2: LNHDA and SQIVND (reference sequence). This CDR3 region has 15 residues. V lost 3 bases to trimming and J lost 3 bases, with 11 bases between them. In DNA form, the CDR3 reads TGTGCCAGTAGTATTGGGGCGAGGGACACCGGGGAGCTGTTTTTT. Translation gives CASSIGARDTGELFF.

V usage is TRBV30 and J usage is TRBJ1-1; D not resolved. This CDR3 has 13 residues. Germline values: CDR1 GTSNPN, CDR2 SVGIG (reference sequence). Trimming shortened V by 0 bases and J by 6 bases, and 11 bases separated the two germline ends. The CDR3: CAWSVGRASEAFF. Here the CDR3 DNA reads TGTGCCTGGAGTGTTGGGCGGGCGTCTGAAGCTTTCTTT. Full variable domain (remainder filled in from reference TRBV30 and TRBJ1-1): SQTIHQWPATLVQPVGSPLSLECTVEGTSNPNLYWYRQAAGRGLQLLFYSVGIGQISSEVPQNLSASRPQDRQFILSSKKLLLSDSGFYLCAWSVGRASEAFFGQGTRLTVV.

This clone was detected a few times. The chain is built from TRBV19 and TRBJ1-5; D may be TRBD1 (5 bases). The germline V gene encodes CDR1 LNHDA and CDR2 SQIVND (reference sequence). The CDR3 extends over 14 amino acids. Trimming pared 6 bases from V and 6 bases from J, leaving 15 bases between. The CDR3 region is CASRAVLGGQPQHF. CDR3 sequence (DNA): TGTGCCAGTAGGGCTGTGCTGGGGGGTCAGCCCCAGCATTTT.

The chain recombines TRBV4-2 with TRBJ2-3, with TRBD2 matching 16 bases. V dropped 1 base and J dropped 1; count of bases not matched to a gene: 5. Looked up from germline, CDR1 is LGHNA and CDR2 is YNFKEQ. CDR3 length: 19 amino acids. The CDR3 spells CASSQGGLAGGLGTDTQYF. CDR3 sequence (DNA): TGTGCCAGCAGCCAAGGGGGACTAGCGGGAGGGTTAGGCACAGATACGCAGTATTTT.

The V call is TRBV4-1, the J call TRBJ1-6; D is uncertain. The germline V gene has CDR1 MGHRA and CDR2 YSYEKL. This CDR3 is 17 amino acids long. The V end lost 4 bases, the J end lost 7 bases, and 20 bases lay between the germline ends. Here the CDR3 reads CASSPGPPRRLNSPLHF. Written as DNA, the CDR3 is TGCGCCAGCAGCCCGGGCCCACCCCGACGGCTAAATTCACCCCTCCACTTT.

The CDR3 nucleotides are TGTGCCAGCAGGACAGGGGAAAGTATGATCGGCACTGAAGCTTTCTTT. It codes for CASRTGESMIGTEAFF. J is TRBJ1-1 and V is TRBV27, with 8 bases matching TRBD1. The germline gives CDR1 MNHEY, CDR2 SMNVEV (reference sequence). This CDR3 spans 16 amino acids. Losses at the gene ends were 6 bases for V and 4 bases for J; bases not matched to a gene: 13.

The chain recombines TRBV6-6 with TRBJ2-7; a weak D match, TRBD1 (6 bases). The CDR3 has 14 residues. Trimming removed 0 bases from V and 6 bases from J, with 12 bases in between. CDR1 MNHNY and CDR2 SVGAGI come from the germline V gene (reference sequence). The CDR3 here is CASSYSSGAGEQYF. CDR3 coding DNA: TGTGCCAGCAGTTACTCGTCAGGGGCGGGCGAGCAGTACTTC.

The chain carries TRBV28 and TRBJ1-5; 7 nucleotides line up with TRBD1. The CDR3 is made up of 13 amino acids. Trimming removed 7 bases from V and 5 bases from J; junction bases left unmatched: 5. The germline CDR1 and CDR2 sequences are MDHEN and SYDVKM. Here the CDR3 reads CASKQGTYQPQHF. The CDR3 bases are TGTGCCAGCAAACAGGGGACATATCAGCCCCAGCATTTT.

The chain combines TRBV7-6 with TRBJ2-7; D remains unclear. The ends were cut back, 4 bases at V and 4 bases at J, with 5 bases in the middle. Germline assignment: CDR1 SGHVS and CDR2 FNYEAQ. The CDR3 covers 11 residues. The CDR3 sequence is CASSSNYEQYF. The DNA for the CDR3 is TGTGCCAGCAGCTCTAATTACGAGCAGTACTTC.

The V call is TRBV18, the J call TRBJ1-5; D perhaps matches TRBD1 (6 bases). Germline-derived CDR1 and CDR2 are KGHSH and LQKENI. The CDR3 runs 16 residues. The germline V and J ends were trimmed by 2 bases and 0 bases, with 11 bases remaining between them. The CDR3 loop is CASSPGGTNSNQPQHF. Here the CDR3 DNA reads TGTGCCAGCTCACCAGGCGGGACAAATAGCAATCAGCCCCAGCATTTT.

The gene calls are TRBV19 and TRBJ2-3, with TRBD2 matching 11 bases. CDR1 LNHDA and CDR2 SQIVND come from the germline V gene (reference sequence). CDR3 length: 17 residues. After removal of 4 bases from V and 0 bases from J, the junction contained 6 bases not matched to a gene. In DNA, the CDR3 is TGTGCCAGTAGTAGACTAGCGGGATCCATTAGCACAGATACGCAGTATTTT. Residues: CASSRLAGSISTDTQYF.

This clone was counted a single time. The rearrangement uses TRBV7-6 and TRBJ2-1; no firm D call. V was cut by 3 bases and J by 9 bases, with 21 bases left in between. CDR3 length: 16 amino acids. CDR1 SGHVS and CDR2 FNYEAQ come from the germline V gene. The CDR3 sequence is CASSFKSELSHREQFF. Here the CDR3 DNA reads TGTGCCAGCAGCTTTAAATCGGAGCTGTCACACCGTGAGCAGTTCTTC. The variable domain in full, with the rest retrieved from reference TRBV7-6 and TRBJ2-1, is GAGVSQSPRYKVTKRGQDVALRCDPISGHVSLYWYRQALGQGPEFLTYFNYEAQQDKSGLPNDRFSAERPEGSISTLTIQRTEQRDSAMYRCASSFKSELSHREQFFGPGTRLTVL.